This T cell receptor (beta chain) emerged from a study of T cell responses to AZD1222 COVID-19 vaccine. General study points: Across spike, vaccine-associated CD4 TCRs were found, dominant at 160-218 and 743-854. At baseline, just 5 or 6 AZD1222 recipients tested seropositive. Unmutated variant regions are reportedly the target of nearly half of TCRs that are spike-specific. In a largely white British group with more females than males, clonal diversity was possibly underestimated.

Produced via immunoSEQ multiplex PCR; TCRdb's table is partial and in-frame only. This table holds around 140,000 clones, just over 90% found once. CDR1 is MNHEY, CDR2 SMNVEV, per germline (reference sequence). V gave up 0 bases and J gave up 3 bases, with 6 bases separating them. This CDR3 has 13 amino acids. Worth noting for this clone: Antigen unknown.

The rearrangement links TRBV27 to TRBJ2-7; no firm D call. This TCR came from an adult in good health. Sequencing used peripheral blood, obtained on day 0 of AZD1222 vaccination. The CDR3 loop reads CASSLSTNYEQYF. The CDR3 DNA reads TGTGCCAGCAGTTTATCGACAAACTACGAGCAGTACTTC.